These 17 T cell receptor beta chains were all obtained from the same sample, sequenced in a study of CD8+ T cells in alopecia areata. Extracted RNA was reverse transcribed into cDNA, the sequencing template. Profiling relied on immunoSEQ multiplex PCR, and the TCRdb table lists in-frame clones only, not all of them. The sample holds 180,000 or so clones; around 63% are singletons and the top ten take about 1.5%. Specimen: CD4+ T cells sorted from blood, collected at week 0. The receptors here all came from a human donor with alopecia areata.

The chain joins TRBV18 to TRBJ2-3, with a possible D match to TRBD1 (6 bases). CDR1 and CDR2 from the germline V gene are KGHSH and LQKENI. The V end was cut by 3 bases, the J end by 2 bases, with 9 bases between. This CDR3 has 14 amino acids. CDR3 nucleotides: TGTGCCAGCTCACCTTCAGGGGCCACAGATACGCAGTATTTT. Encoded protein: CASSPSGATDTQYF.

The chain uses TRBV2 and TRBJ1-2; TRBD1 matches at 7 bases. With 9 bases clipped from V and 8 bases from J, the junction kept 12 bases outside the gene matches. Germline V lookup: CDR1 SNHLY, CDR2 FYNNEI. There are 13 residues in the CDR3. The DNA of the CDR3 is TGTGCCAGTAACAGGGGTTTGGTGGAAGGCTACACCTTC. This translates into CASNRGLVEGYTF.

This chain joins TRBV25-1 and TRBJ1-5; D gene uncertain. CDR3 length equals 13 residues. Looked up from germline, CDR1 is MGHDK and CDR2 is SYGVNS. The V and J ends lost 0 bases and 7 bases respectively, with 7 bases between them. The CDR3 coding sequence is TGTGCCAGCAGTGAATATTTGGACCAGCCCCAGCATTTT. Encoded protein: CASSEYLDQPQHF. Drawing the rest from reference TRBV25-1 and TRBJ1-5, the complete variable domain is EADIYQTPRYLVIGTGKKITLECSQTMGHDKMYWYQQDPGMELHLIHYSYGVNSTEKGDLSSESTVSRIRTEHFPLTLESARPSHTSQYLCASSEYLDQPQHFGDGTRLSIL.

This sequence joins TRBV4-1 and TRBJ2-3; unclear D gene. This CDR3 region has 12 residues. V was trimmed by 6 bases and J by 2 bases, leaving 6 bases between them. Per the germline V gene, CDR1 is MGHRA and CDR2 is YSYEKL. CDR3 sequence (DNA): TGCGCCAGCAGGCAGAACACAGATACGCAGTATTTT. Its translation is CASRQNTDTQYF.

The chain couples TRBV30 to TRBJ1-1; possibly TRBD1 for D (5 bases). The CDR3 loop spans 13 amino acids. V lost 1 base and J lost 4, with 10 bases in between. Germline CDR1 GTSNPN, CDR2 SVGIG (reference sequence). CDR3 nucleotide sequence: TGTGCCTGGAGTGAACAGGTTGGCACTGAAGCTTTCTTT. Amino acid sequence: CAWSEQVGTEAFF.

The V call is TRBV2, the J call TRBJ2-7; 8 nucleotides line up with TRBD2. Germline loops: CDR1 SNHLY, CDR2 FYNNEI. The CDR3 extends over 15 amino acids. With 1 base clipped from V and 5 bases from J, the junction kept 7 bases outside the gene matches. The CDR3 DNA sequence: TGTGCCAGCAGTGAAGTGCGGGGGGCGACCCACGAGCAGTACTTC. It translates to CASSEVRGATHEQYF.

The rearrangement uses TRBV25-1 and TRBJ2-7, with unresolved D. Between the trimmed V and J ends, which lost 4 bases and 1 base, there was a span of 8 bases. Germline CDR1 is MGHDK and CDR2 is SYGVNS. CDR3 length: 13 amino acids. The CDR3 loop is CASSGVGSYEQYF. CDR3 in DNA: TGTGCCAGCAGTGGGGTGGGGTCCTACGAGCAGTACTTC.

A few counts support this clone. The chain carries TRBV14 and TRBJ1-2; 9 bases fit TRBD1. V was pared by 4 bases and J by 2 bases, with 5 bases of the junction left unmatched. The CDR3 sequence is 15 residues long. The germline V gene has CDR1 SGHDN and CDR2 FVKESK. The CDR3 here is CASSRAGTGNYGYTF. In DNA, the CDR3 is TGTGCCAGCAGCCGGGCCGGGACAGGGAACTATGGCTACACCTTC.

CDR3 DNA: TGTGCCAGCTCACCAACTCAAAACCGACAGGGAAATGAGCAGTTCTTC. Its translation: CASSPTQNRQGNEQFF. This rearrangement joins TRBV18 to TRBJ2-1, with TRBD1 matching over 7 bases. The CDR3 extends over 16 amino acids. J was trimmed by 7 bases and V by 2 bases; bases with no gene match: 11. Germline CDR1 is KGHSH and CDR2 is LQKENI. Variable domain in full (rest from reference TRBV18 and TRBJ2-1): NAGVMQNPRHLVRRRGQEARLRCSPMKGHSHVYWYRQLPEEGLKFMVYLQKENIIDESGMPKERFSAEFPKEGPSILRIQQVVRGDSAAYFCASSPTQNRQGNEQFFGPGTRLTVL.

V is TRBV10-3 and J is TRBJ2-4; no clear D. V was shortened by 2 bases and J by 0 bases, with 2 bases between the two germline ends. This CDR3 comprises 13 residues. CDR1 and CDR2 (germline): ENHRY, SYGVKD. This chain's CDR3 is CAISEEAKNIQYF. DNA of the CDR3: TGTGCCATCAGTGAGGAAGCCAAAAACATTCAGTACTTC.

The chain combines TRBV29-1 with TRBJ2-1, with D maybe TRBD1 (6 bases). Deletions cut 5 bases from V and 7 bases from J, with 15 bases between. CDR3 size: 13 residues. Germline CDR1 and CDR2: SQVTM and ANQGSEA. DNA of the CDR3: TGCAGCGTTACAGGGAAGTTTTTGAATGAGCAGTTCTTC. Translation gives CSVTGKFLNEQFF.

Details on this clone: Other DNA sequences within the sample encode an identical CDR3. The chain is built from TRBV29-1 and TRBJ1-2; 10 bases agree with TRBD1. The CDR3 has 13 amino acids. The V gene's germline CDR1 is SQVTM and CDR2 ANQGSEA. V gave up 6 bases and J gave up 3 bases; unmatched junction bases: 4. CDR3 DNA sequence: TGCAGCGTCTCGGGACAGGGGTACTATGGCTACACCTTC. Residues: CSVSGQGYYGYTF.

This sequence joins TRBV2 and TRBJ2-7, with TRBD1 matching over 10 bases. V was clipped by 6 bases and J by 4 bases; unmatched bases: 9. The CDR3 is made up of 15 amino acids. Germline V gene lookup returns CDR1 SNHLY and CDR2 FYNNEI. The CDR3 region is CASSYDRGPPYEQYF. The CDR3 DNA is TGTGCCAGCAGCTACGACAGGGGGCCGCCGTACGAGCAGTACTTC.

The rearrangement links TRBV28 to TRBJ2-6; D gene ambiguous. The V gene lost 4 bases and the J gene lost 0 bases, with 4 bases spanning the gap. This CDR3 is built from 14 residues. Germline assignment: CDR1 MDHEN and CDR2 SYDVKM. The CDR3 is CASSSYSGANVLTF. CDR3 sequence (DNA): TGTGCCAGCAGTTCATACTCTGGGGCCAACGTCCTGACTTTC.

This chain joins TRBV7-2 and TRBJ1-3, with D possibly being TRBD1 (5 bases). CDR3 size: 14 residues. CDR1 is SGHTA and CDR2 is FQGNSA in the germline V gene. V was pared by 4 bases and J by 0 bases, with 7 bases between. The CDR3 DNA reads as TGTGCCAGCAGCTCCGACAGCTCTGGAAACACCATATATTTT. Its protein is CASSSDSSGNTIYF.

This clone appeared a few times. The chain couples TRBV29-1 to TRBJ2-1; 8 positions match TRBD1. Germline-derived CDR1 and CDR2 are SQVTM and ANQGSEA. J gave up 6 bases and V 7 bases, and 5 bases lay outside the gene matches. The CDR3 totals 12 residues. Written as DNA, the CDR3 is TGCAGCGCGGACAGGGTGACCAATGAGCAGTTCTTC. It translates to CSADRVTNEQFF.

This clone occurred a few times. CDR3: CAWSGPGSLYGYTF. CDR3 sequence (DNA): TGTGCCTGGAGTGGGCCTGGTTCCCTCTATGGCTACACCTTC. V and J are TRBV30 and TRBJ1-2, with D uncertain. Trimming stripped 1 base from V and 4 bases from J, with 13 bases between. The CDR3 covers 14 residues. CDR1 GTSNPN and CDR2 SVGIG come from the germline V gene (reference sequence). The full variable domain, with the rest looked up from reference TRBV30 and TRBJ1-2, is SQTIHQWPATLVQPVGSPLSLECTVEGTSNPNLYWYRQAAGRGLQLLFYSVGIGQISSEVPQNLSASRPQDRQFILSSKKLLLSDSGFYLCAWSGPGSLYGYTFGSGTRLTVV.